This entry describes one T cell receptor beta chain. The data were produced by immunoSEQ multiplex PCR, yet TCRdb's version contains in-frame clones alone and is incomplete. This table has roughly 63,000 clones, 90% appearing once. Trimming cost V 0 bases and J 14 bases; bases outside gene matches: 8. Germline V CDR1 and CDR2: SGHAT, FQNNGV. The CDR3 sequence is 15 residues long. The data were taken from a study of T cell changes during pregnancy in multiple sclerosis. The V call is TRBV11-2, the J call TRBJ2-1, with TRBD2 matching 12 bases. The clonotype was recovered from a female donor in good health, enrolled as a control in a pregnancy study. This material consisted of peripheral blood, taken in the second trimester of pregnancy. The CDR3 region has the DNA TGTGCCAGCAGCTTAGAGCCTAGCGGGAGGGCCTATAAGTTCTTC. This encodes CASSLEPSGRAYKFF.